The entry below gives a single T cell receptor beta chain sequence along with its context. Sequencing used immunoSEQ multiplex PCR; TCRdb keeps in-frame clones, though not all of them. The sample lists approximately 150,000 clones; more than 90% were seen once. These data belong to a study of control samples from healthy donors and cancer patients. This TCR came from a man younger than 45 in good health. The material sequenced was blood.

DNA for the CDR3: TGTGCCAGCAGCTTATCCCCCACCGGTGAAGCTTTCTTT. Residues: CASSLSPTGEAFF. The rearrangement links TRBV11-3 to TRBJ1-1; D remains unclear. CDR1 SGHNT and CDR2 YENEEA come from the germline V gene. Trimming removed 2 bases from V and 7 bases from J, with 11 bases in between. CDR3 length equals 13 residues.